This T cell receptor beta chain was identified during a study of T cell responses to AZD1222 COVID-19 vaccine. The data were produced by immunoSEQ multiplex PCR, yet TCRdb's version contains in-frame clones alone and is incomplete. The sample records some 79,000 clones, 75% to 90% being singletons. Study-wide results and limits: At 160-218 and 743-854, vaccine-associated CD4 TCRs were dominant, and they spanned spike. Sampling captured repertoires only after the peak T cell response.

With regard to this clone: The antigen is unknown.

This sequence was found in an adult who received the AZD1222 COVID-19 vaccine. Sequenced material: peripheral blood, taken 28 days after the second AZD1222 dose.

The CDR3 sequence: CASSVEERYEQYF. The CDR3 DNA sequence: TGTGCCAGCAGCGTAGAGGAGCGCTACGAGCAGTACTTC. V and J are TRBV9 and TRBJ2-7; D not certain. CDR3 size: 13 residues. Trimming took 0 bases from V and 3 from J, leaving 7 bases between them. Germline V gives CDR1 SGDLS, CDR2 YYNGEE. The full variable domain, rest sourced from reference TRBV9 and TRBJ2-7, is DSGVTQTPKHLITATGQRVTLRCSPRSGDLSVYWYQQSLDQGLQFLIQYYNGEERAKGNILERFSAQQFPDLHSELNLSSLELGDSALYFCASSVEERYEQYFGPGTRLTVT.